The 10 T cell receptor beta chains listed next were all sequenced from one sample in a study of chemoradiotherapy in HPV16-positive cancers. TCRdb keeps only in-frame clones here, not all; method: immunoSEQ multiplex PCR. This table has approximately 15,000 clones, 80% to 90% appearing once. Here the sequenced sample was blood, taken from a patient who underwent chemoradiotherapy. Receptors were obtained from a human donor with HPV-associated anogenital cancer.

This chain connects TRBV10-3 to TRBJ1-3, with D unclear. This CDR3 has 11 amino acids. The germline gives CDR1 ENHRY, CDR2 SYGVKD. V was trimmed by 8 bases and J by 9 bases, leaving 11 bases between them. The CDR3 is CAIDRGGTIYF. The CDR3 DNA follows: TGTGCCATCGATCGGGGAGGCACCATATATTTT.

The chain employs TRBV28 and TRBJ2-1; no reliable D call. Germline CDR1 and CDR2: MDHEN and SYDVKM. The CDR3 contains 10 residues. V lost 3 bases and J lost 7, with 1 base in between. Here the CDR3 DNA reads TGTGCCAGCAGTTTGAATGAGCAGTTCTTC. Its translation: CASSLNEQFF.

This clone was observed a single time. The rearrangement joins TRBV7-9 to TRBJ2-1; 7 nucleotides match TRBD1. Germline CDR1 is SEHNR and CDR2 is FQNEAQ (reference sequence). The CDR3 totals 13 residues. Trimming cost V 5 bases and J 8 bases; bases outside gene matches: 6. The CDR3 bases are TGTGCCAGCAGCGAAAGACAGGGCCATGAGCAGTTCTTC. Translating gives CASSERQGHEQFF.

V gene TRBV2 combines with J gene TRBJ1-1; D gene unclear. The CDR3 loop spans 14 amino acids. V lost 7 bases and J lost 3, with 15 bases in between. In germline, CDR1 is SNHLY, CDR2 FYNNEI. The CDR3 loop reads CASISSHRDTEAFF. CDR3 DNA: TGTGCCAGCATTTCGTCCCACCGGGACACTGAAGCTTTCTTT.

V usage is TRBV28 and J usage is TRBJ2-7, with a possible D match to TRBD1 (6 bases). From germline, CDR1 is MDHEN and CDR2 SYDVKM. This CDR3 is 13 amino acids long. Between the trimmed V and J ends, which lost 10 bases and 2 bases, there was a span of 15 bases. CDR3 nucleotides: TGTGCCACTGTACAGGGTCCCGCCTACGAGCAGTACTTC. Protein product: CATVQGPAYEQYF.

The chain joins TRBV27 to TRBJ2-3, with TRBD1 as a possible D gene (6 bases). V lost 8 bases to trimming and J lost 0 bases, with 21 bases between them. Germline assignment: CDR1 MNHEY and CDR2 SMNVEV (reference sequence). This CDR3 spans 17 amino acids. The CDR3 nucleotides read TGTGCCAGCCGCCTAAGCCTGGGACATTCTAGCACAGATACGCAGTATTTT. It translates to CASRLSLGHSSTDTQYF.

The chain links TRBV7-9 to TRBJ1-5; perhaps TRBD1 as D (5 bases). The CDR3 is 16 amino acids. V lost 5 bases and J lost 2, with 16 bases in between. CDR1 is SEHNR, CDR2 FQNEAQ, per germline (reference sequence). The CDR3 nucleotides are TGTGCCAGCAGCCCTCCGGCGGGGGGGGGCAATCAGCCCCAGCATTTT. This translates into CASSPPAGGGNQPQHF.

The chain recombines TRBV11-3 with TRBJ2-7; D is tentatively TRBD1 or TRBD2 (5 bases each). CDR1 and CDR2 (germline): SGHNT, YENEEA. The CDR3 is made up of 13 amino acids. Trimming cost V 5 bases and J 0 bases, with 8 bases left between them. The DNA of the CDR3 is TGTGCCAGCAGCGCCGGGACCTCCTACGAGCAGTACTTC. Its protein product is CASSAGTSYEQYF. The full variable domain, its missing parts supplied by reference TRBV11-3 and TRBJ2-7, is EAGVVQSPRYKIIEKKQPVAFWCNPISGHNTLYWYLQNLGQGPELLIRYENEEAVDDSQLPKDRFSAERLKGVDSTLKIQPAELGDSAVYLCASSAGTSYEQYFGPGTRLTVT.

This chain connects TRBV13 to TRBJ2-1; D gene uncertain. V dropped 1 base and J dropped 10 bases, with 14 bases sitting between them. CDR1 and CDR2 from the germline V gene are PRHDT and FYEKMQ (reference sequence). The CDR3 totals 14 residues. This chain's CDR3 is CASSLVSSLVEQFF. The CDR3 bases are TGTGCCAGCAGCTTAGTCTCCTCACTTGTGGAGCAGTTCTTC.

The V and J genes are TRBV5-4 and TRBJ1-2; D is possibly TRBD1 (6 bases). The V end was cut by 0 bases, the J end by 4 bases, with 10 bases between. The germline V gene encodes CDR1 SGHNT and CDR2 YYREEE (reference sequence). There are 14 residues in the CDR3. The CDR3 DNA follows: TGTGCCAGCAGCTTGGTTGGGGGGCCCTATGGCTACACCTTC. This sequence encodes CASSLVGGPYGYTF.